These T cell receptor beta chains were read from a single sample in a study of molecular identifiers for immune sequencing clone quantification. One entry per CDR3 protein results from TCRdb running MiXCR on the PCR reads. The sample lists roughly 320,000 distinct CDR3 sequences; about 20% were seen once. The sample consisted of naive CD8+ T cells from blood, with Jurkat cell RNA spiked in. The receptors derive from a human donor in good health. Some libraries in this study had Jurkat cell RNA spiked in. CDR3s include the opening cysteine and the closing phenylalanine or tryptophan. The order of the fields is V gene, clone size, J gene, CDR3 protein. A row's size may be missing; if present it is once, few, many or a size class.

>TRBV2|many|TRBJ2-1
CASSEGQGAIHEQFF
>TRBV29-1|many|TRBJ1-3
CSAASVQTNSGNTIYF
>TRBV20-1|many|TRBJ2-7
CSARGQGSSYEQYF
>TRBV13|many|TRBJ2-3
CASSPRMGGPDTQYF
>TRBV19|many|TRBJ2-7
CASSIAGPAYEQYF
>TRBV24-1|many|TRBJ2-2
CATSDSKRGRNTGELFF
>TRBV9|-|TRBJ2-7
CASSVAWDSEVEQYF
>TRBV28|many|TRBJ2-3
CPGTVQRLAGTDTQYF
>TRBV6-2/TRBV6-3|-|TRBJ1-5
CASTKGQGIWPQHF
>TRBV7-9|many|TRBJ2-3
CASSFGRADTQYF
>TRBV6-2/TRBV6-3|few|TRBJ2-7
CASSPSGSHYEQYF
>TRBV27|many|TRBJ1-5
CASSLAGQSYQPQHF
>TRBV28|many|TRBJ2-4
CAIPQGAAKNIQYF
>TRBV27|-|TRBJ1-6
CASSGGDSGSYNSPLHF
>TRBV20-1|many|TRBJ2-7
CSARGGGRPLYEQYF
>TRBV30|many|TRBJ2-7
CAWSVLPILNYEQYF
>TRBV2|-|TRBJ1-1
CASSEAFPGQGATEAFF
>TRBV6-6|many|TRBJ1-5
CASSPSRAGVWQPQHF
>TRBV14|many|TRBJ2-5
CASSQILAGVQETQYF